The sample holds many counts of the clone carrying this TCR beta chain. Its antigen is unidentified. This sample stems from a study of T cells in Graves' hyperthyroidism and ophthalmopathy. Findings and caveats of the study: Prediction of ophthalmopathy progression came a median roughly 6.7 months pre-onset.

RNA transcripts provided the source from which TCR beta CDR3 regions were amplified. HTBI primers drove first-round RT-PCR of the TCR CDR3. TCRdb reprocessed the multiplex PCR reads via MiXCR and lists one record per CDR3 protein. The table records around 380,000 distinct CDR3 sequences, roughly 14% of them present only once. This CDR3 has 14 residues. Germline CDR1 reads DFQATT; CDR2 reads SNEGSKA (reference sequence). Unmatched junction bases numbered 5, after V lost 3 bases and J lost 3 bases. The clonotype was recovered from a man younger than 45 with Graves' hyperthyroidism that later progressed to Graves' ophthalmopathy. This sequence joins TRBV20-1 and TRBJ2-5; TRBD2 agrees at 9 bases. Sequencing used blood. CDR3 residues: CSASQSGGKETQYF. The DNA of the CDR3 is TGCAGTGCTAGCCAGAGCGGGGGGAAAGAGACCCAGTACTTC.